This T cell receptor beta chain was captured in a study of blood T cells in healthy people across ages (dated by TCRdb to about 2015). A note on the overall study: In model experiments, template switching captured roughly one uniquely barcoded TCR beta cDNA molecule for every two T cells. Using deep sequencing normalized with unique cDNA molecular identifiers, the study measured how TCR beta repertoire diversity changes with age. The donors were split into four age groups: young (average 16 years), middle-aged (39), aged (approximately 60) and long-lived (approximately 89). To avoid experimental bias, donors of different ages were spread randomly across the sequencing lanes. For two donors (one aged 18 to 29 and one aged 80 or older), the study analyzed two additional independent replicas of 1 million unique cDNA reads from the same blood draw.

The donors were roughly 39 Caucasian individuals from Russia, aged 6 to 90 years, who were systemically healthy. Each donor gave roughly 9.5 milliliters of peripheral blood, collected into EDTA-treated Vacutainer tubes. PBMCs were isolated by Ficoll-Paque density-gradient centrifugation, with at least 6 million obtained per sample. Total RNA was extracted from PBMCs with Trizol reagent, with at least 6 micrograms obtained per sample. For every donor, an aliquot of PBMCs went through flow cytometry to measure the percentages of naive CD45RAhigh/CD27high T cells. According to the germline V gene (reference sequence), CDR1 reads DFQATT and CDR2 reads SNEGSKA. Between the V and J ends, shortened by 3 bases and 5 bases respectively, the junction contains 13 bases. The CDR3, cysteine through phenylalanine, is 13 amino acids long. Left in the record is the CDR3 DNA by itself, 39 bases read in frame from the first base.

This clonotype was seen a few times. The antigen it recognizes is unknown. There are no base qualities to consult, and no much larger clone falls within one base. General study outcomes and caveats: Compared with the aged group, the long-lived group had more naive CD4+ T cells, fewer expanded clones and increased TCR diversity, a pattern suggesting age selection. Because profiling used bulk unsorted PBMCs, naive and antigen-experienced compartments could not be compared conclusively. As age increased, observed TCR beta diversity per million T cells dropped in a roughly linear way, and a significant reduction was already evident by age approximately 40. Estimates of total diversity from one million sequenced T cells were regarded as lower bounds and underestimates. The percentage of naive T cells measured by flow cytometry correlated strongly with observed TCR beta diversity. Donor CMV infection status was unknown, potentially confounding age-related changes in expanded clonotypes.

The library came from 5' RACE. Sequencing was carried out with an Illumina HiSeq 2500. A second PCR of about 6 to 11 cycles was performed with a sample-barcoded 5' primer and a J-beta primer mix. A template-switch 5' adaptor carrying 12 random nucleotides introduced a unique molecular identifier onto each TCR beta cDNA molecule. Each sample yielded at least 3 million CDR3-containing paired-end reads. All of the RNA was converted into first-strand cDNA using the Mint cDNA synthesis kit, with a TRBC-specific oligonucleotide serving as the primer. All cDNA was treated with uracil-DNA glycosylase and then went through a first 18-cycle PCR with the universal primers M1SS and BC2_uni_R. The study's own analysis went as follows. For normalization, 1 million high-quality reads were randomly selected from each sample, with every read carrying a distinct molecular identifier. Reads with shared molecular identifiers were discarded instead of being binned into consensus sequences. MiTCR, with a Q25 quality threshold and the strictest error-elimination algorithm, was used for CDR3 identification, clonotype clustering and error correction. A nonparametric unseen species model with Euler transformation was used to estimate lower-bound total TCR beta diversity. TCRdb's own reprocessing of the public reads used fastp at Q25 and MiXCR and kept productive beta chains. Here each entry gathers all rows of one CDR3 protein and keeps the most common genes and DNA. The V and J calls come from TCRdb's annotation, not from the publication. The sample table contains 1.5 million to 2 million distinct CDR3 sequences; only one count was recorded for 49% of them. The ten top clones hold roughly 2.1% of the sample.

What was sequenced was blood. The V and J segments used are TRBV20-1 and TRBJ1-2, with an unclear D gene assignment. This clonotype was sampled from a woman aged 40 to 50 in good health. CDR3 protein: CSASNPVGYGYTF. At the DNA level, the sequence is TGCAGTGCTAGTAATCCCGTGGGGTATGGCTACACCTTC.